Included here is one T cell receptor (beta chain) sequence, with context. Its antigen is unidentified. The data are from a study of T cell responses to AZD1222 COVID-19 vaccine. Study-wide findings and caveats: Donors were chiefly white British, with a greater number of females, and clonal diversity was perhaps underestimated. At 160-218 and 743-854, vaccine-associated CD4 TCRs were dominant, and they spanned spike.

Germline CDR1 reads SGHVS; CDR2 reads FQNEAQ. The CDR3 covers 15 residues. The V and J ends lost 5 bases and 0 bases respectively, with 13 bases between them. Sequencing used immunoSEQ multiplex PCR; TCRdb keeps in-frame clones, though not all of them. The sample comprises 80,000 to 95,000 clones, 70% to 90% of which are singletons, and around 5.8% rests with the top ten. The TCR originated in an adult in good health. V gene TRBV7-8 combines with J gene TRBJ1-1; D is ambiguous. The specimen was peripheral blood, collected on day 0 of AZD1222 vaccination. CDR3 bases: TGTGCCAGCAGCCTTAGGATAAGGATGAACACTGAAGCTTTCTTT. Amino acid sequence: CASSLRIRMNTEAFF.